The clone carrying this TCR beta chain was observed a handful of times. This CDR3 is built from 13 residues. V shed 5 bases and J 6 bases; nucleotides not matched to a gene: 10. Germline V gene data show CDR1 as DFQATT and CDR2 as SNEGSKA (reference sequence). TCRdb reprocessed the RACE reads with MiXCR, giving one entry per CDR3 protein. The sample gives 360,000 or so distinct CDR3 sequences, 6% to 7% of which show up once; 5% to 6% is in the top ten. This entry belongs to a study of human T cells and chemical hapten exposure. Time point specified: patch test 2, 6 weeks after DPC sensitization. Treatment defined: therapeutic diphenylcyclopropenone sensitization with weekly scalp DPC.

Sequenced material: whole blood, taken in connection with sensitization to the hapten diphenylcyclopropenone (DPC). This TCR was sampled from a woman aged 18-30 years with alopecia areata. Some clones in this sample may be carry-over from other donors' samples. The rearrangement links TRBV20-1 to TRBJ2-7, with TRBD2 identical over 7 bases. CDR3 loop: CSARASGTLEQYF. In DNA form, the CDR3 reads TGCAGTGCTCGGGCTAGCGGTACTCTCGAGCAGTACTTC.